This TCR beta chain was identified in a study of identifying expanded T cells in peripheral blood. Germline CDR1 is LGHNA and CDR2 is YSLEER. The CDR3 has 15 residues. V was pared by 4 bases and J by 4 bases, with 9 bases of the junction left unmatched. The protocol was immunoSEQ multiplex PCR, while the TCRdb copy is restricted to in-frame clones and leaves out a portion. The sample has 95,000 to 100,000 clones, around 90% seen once. The specimen sequenced was blood. The chain combines TRBV4-3 with TRBJ1-2, with 7 bases identical to TRBD1. The receptor was derived from a person aged 18-70 years in good health. In DNA form, the CDR3 reads TGCGCCAGCAGCCGAGTGACAGGGATCGGCTATGGCTACACCTTC. Translating it yields CASSRVTGIGYGYTF.